Below, 17 T cell receptor beta chains from the same sample are listed, as sequenced in a study of regulatory T cells in long-lasting Graves disease. The time point denotes: persistent/refractory GD, antithyroid drugs over 5 years with positive TRAb. From PBMCs, RNA was extracted and then used to make the TCR library. Building the TCR beta libraries relied on iRepertoire HTBI primers, and CDR3 regions underwent Arm-PCR. MiXCR was run by TCRdb on the multiplex PCR reads, yielding one entry per CDR3 protein. Of about 400,000 distinct CDR3 sequences detected, under 25% appear once; the ten largest clones hold less than 25%. This specimen was peripheral blood mononuclear cells (PBMCs), taken when the disease was refractory, from a patient treated with antithyroid drugs. All receptors derive from a female donor with Graves disease.

This clonotype was seen ten or more times. The chain carries TRBV6-2 or TRBV6-3 and TRBJ2-7; D is perhaps TRBD1 or TRBD2 (5 bases each). This CDR3 is 15 amino acids long. Germline CDR1 is MNHEY and CDR2 is SVGEGT. Deletions cut 3 bases from V and 6 bases from J, with 18 bases between. This chain's CDR3 is CASSYILGPKAEQYF. CDR3 bases: TGTGCCAGCAGTTATATTCTGGGACCCAAGGCCGAGCAGTACTTC.

The rearrangement uses TRBV15 and TRBJ2-2, with no clear D. Trimming pared 9 bases from V and 2 bases from J, leaving 25 bases between. The CDR3 runs to 18 residues. CDR1 LNHNV and CDR2 YYDKDF come from the germline V gene (reference sequence). The CDR3 sequence: CATSLDILLTPNTGELFF. The DNA for the CDR3 is TGTGCCACATCGCTCGACATCCTCTTGACACCTAACACCGGGGAGCTGTTTTTT. Looking up the rest from reference TRBV15 and TRBJ2-2 gives the full variable domain: DAMVIQNPRYQVTQFGKPVTLSCSQTLNHNVMYWYQQKSSQAPKLLFHYYDKDFNNEADTPDNFQSRRPNTSFCFLDIRSPGLGDTAMYLCATSLDILLTPNTGELFFGEGSRLTVL.

This clonotype was recorded at least ten times. The CDR3 here is CASSPSEDPGEQYF. As DNA, the CDR3 is TGTGCCAGCAGTCCTTCGGAGGACCCGGGCGAGCAGTACTTC. The chain employs TRBV6-1 and TRBJ2-7; the D gene is possibly TRBD2 (5 bases). V lost 5 bases and J lost 6, with 17 bases in between. The CDR3 runs to 14 residues. Germline CDR1 reads MNHNS; CDR2 reads SASEGT.

Details on this clonotype: Germline is not matched at one junction end, which may reflect a read error. V and J are TRBV7-9 and TRBJ1-1, with D maybe TRBD1 (6 bases). There are 15 residues in the CDR3. CDR1 and CDR2 from the germline V gene are SEHNR and FQNEAQ (reference sequence). The CDR3 is CASSLVGGADTEALF. In DNA, the CDR3 is TGTGCCAGCAGCTTAGTTGGGGGCGCCGACACTGAAGCTCTCTTT.

To note about this clonotype: This may stem from a read error, because a much larger clone lies one nucleotide away. V usage is TRBV28 and J usage is TRBJ2-7; 7 bases match TRBD1. The CDR3 spans 15 residues. With 5 bases clipped from V and 3 bases from J, the junction kept 10 bases outside the gene matches. CDR1 and CDR2 from the germline V gene are MDHEN and SYDVKM. The CDR3 protein is CASSLGTVLGYEQYF. The CDR3 DNA reads as TGTGCCAGCAGTCTGGGGACAGTTCTTGGCTACGAGCAGTACTTC.

This clonotype was observed a few times. V gene TRBV7-2 combines with J gene TRBJ1-1, with D unresolved. The V end was cut by 0 bases, the J end by 1 base, with 12 bases between. There are 16 residues in the CDR3. The germline V gene encodes CDR1 SGHTA and CDR2 FQGNSA. The CDR3 spells CASSLALTGRNTEAFF. Here the CDR3 DNA reads TGTGCCAGCAGCTTAGCGCTTACGGGGAGGAACACTGAAGCTTTCTTT.

The CDR3 nucleotides are TGTGCCAGCTCACCACCCCAGGAGTATAGCAATCAGCCCCAGCATTTT. Its protein is CASSPPQEYSNQPQHF. The genes are TRBV18 and TRBJ1-5, with D uncertain. V lost 0 bases to trimming and J lost 0 bases, with 9 bases between them. From germline, CDR1 is KGHSH and CDR2 LQKENI. This CDR3 region has 16 residues.

This clonotype has more than one count but fewer than ten. The gene calls are TRBV11-2 and TRBJ2-3; D tentatively fits TRBD1 or TRBD2 (5 bases each). Germline V gives CDR1 SGHAT, CDR2 FQNNGV. The CDR3 extends over 18 amino acids. Trimming left V 1 base short and J 2 bases short, with 19 bases between. Written as DNA, the CDR3 is TGTGCCAGCAGCTTAGCGATCGGGGCTCGAAGGTACACAGATACGCAGTATTTT. Translated: CASSLAIGARRYTDTQYF.

The chain has TRBV27 and TRBJ1-2; TRBD1 might be the D (6 bases). Germline CDR1 is MNHEY and CDR2 is SMNVEV (reference sequence). The CDR3 is 15 amino acids. The V end lost 6 bases, the J end lost 7 bases, and 21 bases lay between the germline ends. CDR3: CASSLENRAIIGYTF. DNA of the CDR3: TGTGCCAGCAGCTTGGAAAACAGGGCTATTATTGGCTACACCTTC.

This clonotype was detected only a few times. V gene TRBV5-6 combines with J gene TRBJ2-7, with 7 bases fitting TRBD2. The J segment lost 3 bases and the V segment lost 2 bases, leaving 11 bases of the junction unmatched. This CDR3 comprises 16 residues. Germline CDR1 SGHDT, CDR2 YYEEEE. CDR3 DNA sequence: TGTGCCAGCAGCTTCCTAGGGGCTGGCGGGAGCTACGAGCAGTACTTC. It codes for CASSFLGAGGSYEQYF.

This clonotype was counted between two and nine times. The chain carries TRBV4-1 and TRBJ1-1, with D unclear. The V and J ends lost 3 bases and 1 base respectively, with 15 bases between them. This CDR3 contains 16 residues. Germline V gene lookup returns CDR1 MGHRA and CDR2 YSYEKL. The CDR3 DNA reads as TGCGCCAGCAGCCATTATTATGATGCAGGGAACACTGAAGCTTTCTTT. This gives the protein CASSHYYDAGNTEAFF.

The V and J genes are TRBV12-3 or TRBV12-4 and TRBJ2-1; D may be TRBD1 or TRBD2 (6 bases each). This CDR3 has 16 residues. Trimming took 7 bases from V and 3 from J, leaving 19 bases between them. CDR3 sequence (DNA): TGTGCCAGCACCGAGCAGACAGGACTATTCTACAATGAGCAGTTCTTC. Its protein product is CASTEQTGLFYNEQFF.

This clonotype has ten or more counts. The rearrangement joins TRBV7-2 to TRBJ2-7; a possible D gene is TRBD1 (7 bases). Looked up from germline, CDR1 is SGHTA and CDR2 is FQGNSA. This CDR3 has 15 amino acids. Trimming took off 1 base at V and 6 bases at J, with 16 bases between the two ends. The CDR3 sequence is CASSLDVTGRLEQYF. DNA of the CDR3: TGTGCCAGCAGCTTAGATGTGACAGGGAGGCTCGAGCAGTACTTC.

A few counts support this clonotype. The V call is TRBV19, the J call TRBJ2-7; D gene uncertain. The CDR3 covers 15 residues. Germline CDR1 is LNHDA and CDR2 is SQIVND (reference sequence). V was shortened by 3 bases and J by 4 bases, with 16 bases between the two germline ends. CDR3 amino acids: CASSMPGGFGYEQYF. DNA for the CDR3: TGTGCCAGTAGTATGCCGGGTGGCTTCGGGTACGAGCAGTACTTC. The variable domain in full, with the rest retrieved from reference TRBV19 and TRBJ2-7, is DGGITQSPKYLFRKEGQNVTLSCEQNLNHDAMYWYRQDPGQGLRLIYYSQIVNDFQKGDIAEGYSVSREKKESFPLTVTSAQKNPTAFYLCASSMPGGFGYEQYFGPGTRLTVT.

This chain links TRBV6-1 with TRBJ2-7; no reliable D call. Trimming removed 0 bases from V and 4 bases from J, with 13 bases in between. The CDR3 consists of 15 residues. Per germline, CDR1 MNHNS and CDR2 SASEGT. The CDR3 bases are TGTGCCAGCAGTGAAGCTCACCGAAGCATATACGAGCAGTACTTC. It yields the protein CASSEAHRSIYEQYF.

This clonotype was counted a few times. The CDR3 here is CASSQPRGGRSGYTF. The CDR3 coding sequence is TGCGCCAGCAGCCAACCTAGGGGGGGGCGCTCTGGCTACACCTTC. The V and J genes are TRBV4-1 and TRBJ1-2; D is possibly TRBD1 (6 bases). The CDR3 extends over 15 amino acids. Germline V lookup: CDR1 MGHRA, CDR2 YSYEKL. Trimming took off 2 bases at V and 7 bases at J, with 17 bases between the two ends.

The chain has TRBV12-3 or TRBV12-4 and TRBJ2-3; 10 bases agree with TRBD2. Trimming at V came to 1 base and at J to 0 bases, leaving 4 bases not matched to a gene. This CDR3 spans 17 amino acids. In DNA, the CDR3 is TGTGCCAGCAGTTTAGGGGAGACTAGCGGGAGCACAGATACGCAGTATTTT. Its protein product is CASSLGETSGSTDTQYF.